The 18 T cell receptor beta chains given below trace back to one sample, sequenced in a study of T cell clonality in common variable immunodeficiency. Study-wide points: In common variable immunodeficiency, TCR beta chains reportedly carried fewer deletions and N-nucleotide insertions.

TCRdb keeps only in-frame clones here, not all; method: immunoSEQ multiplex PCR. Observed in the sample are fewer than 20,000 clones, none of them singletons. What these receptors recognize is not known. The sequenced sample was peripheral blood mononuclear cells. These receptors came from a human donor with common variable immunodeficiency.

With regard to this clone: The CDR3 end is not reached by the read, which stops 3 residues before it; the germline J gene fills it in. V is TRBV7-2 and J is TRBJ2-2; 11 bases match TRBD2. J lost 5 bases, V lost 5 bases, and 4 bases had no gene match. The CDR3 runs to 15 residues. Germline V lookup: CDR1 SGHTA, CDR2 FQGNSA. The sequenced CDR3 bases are TGTGCCAGCAGCGTCGGGACTAGCGGAACCGGGGAG. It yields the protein CASSVGTSGTGE. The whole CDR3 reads CASSVGTSGTGELFF.

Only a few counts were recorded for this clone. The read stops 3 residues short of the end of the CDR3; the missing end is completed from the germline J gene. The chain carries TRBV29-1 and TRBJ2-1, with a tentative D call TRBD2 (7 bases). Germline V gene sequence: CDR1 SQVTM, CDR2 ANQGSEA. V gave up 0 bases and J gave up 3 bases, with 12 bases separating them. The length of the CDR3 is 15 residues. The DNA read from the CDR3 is TGCAGCGTTGAAGATCGGGGAGGGGGCTACAATGAG. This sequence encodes CSVEDRGGGYNE. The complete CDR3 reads CSVEDRGGGYNEQFF.

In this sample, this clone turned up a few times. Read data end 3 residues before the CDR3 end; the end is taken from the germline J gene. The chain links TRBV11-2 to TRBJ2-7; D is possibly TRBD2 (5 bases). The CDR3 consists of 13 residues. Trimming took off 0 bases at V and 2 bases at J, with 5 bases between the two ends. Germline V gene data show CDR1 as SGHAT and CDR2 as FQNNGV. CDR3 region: CASSLDGAYEQYF. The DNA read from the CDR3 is TGTGCCAGCAGCTTAGACGGGGCCTACGAG.

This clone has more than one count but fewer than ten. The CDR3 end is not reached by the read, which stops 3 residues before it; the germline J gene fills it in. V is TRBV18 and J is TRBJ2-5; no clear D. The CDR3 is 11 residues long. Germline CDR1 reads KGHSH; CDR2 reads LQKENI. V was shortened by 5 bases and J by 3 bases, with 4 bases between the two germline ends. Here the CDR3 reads CASSAKETQYF. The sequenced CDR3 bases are TGTGCCAGCTCAGCGAAAGAGACC.

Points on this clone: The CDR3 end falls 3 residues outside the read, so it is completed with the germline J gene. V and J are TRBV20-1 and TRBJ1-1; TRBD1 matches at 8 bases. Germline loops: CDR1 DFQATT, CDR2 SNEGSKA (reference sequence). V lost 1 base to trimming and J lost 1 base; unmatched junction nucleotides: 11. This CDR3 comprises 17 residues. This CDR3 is CSARGQGKGFGNTEAFF. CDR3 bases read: TGCAGTGCTAGAGGACAGGGGAAAGGGTTTGGGAACACTGAA.

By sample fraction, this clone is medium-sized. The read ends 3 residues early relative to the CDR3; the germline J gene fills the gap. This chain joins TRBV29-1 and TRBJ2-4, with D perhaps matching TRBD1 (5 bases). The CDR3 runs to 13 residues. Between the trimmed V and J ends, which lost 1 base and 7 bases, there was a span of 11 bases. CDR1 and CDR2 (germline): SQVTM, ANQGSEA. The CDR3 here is CSVEGQGYNIQYF. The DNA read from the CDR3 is TGCAGCGTTGAAGGGCAGGGTTATAACATT.

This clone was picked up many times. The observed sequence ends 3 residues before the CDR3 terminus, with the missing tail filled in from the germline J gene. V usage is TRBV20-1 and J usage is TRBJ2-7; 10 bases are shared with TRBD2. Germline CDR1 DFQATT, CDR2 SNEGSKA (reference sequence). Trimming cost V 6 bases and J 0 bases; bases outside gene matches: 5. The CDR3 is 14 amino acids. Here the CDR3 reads CSALAGGVSYEQYF. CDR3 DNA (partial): TGCAGTGCCTTAGCGGGGGGCGTCTCCTACGAG.

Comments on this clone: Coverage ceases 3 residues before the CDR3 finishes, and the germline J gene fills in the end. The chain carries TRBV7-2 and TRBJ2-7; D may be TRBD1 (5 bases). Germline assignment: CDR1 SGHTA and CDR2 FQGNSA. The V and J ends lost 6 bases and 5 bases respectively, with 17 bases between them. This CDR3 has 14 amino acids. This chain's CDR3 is CASRFGSGYDEQYF. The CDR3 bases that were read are TGTGCCAGCAGGTTTGGGTCAGGGTACGACGAG.

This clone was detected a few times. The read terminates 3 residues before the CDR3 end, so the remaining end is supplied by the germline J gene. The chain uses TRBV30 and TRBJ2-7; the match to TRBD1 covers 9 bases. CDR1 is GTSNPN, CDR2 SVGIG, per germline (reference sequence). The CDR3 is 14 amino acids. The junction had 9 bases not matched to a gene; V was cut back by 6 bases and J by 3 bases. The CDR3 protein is CACRWTGVNYEQYF. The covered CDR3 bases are TGTGCCTGCCGTTGGACAGGGGTTAACTACGAG.

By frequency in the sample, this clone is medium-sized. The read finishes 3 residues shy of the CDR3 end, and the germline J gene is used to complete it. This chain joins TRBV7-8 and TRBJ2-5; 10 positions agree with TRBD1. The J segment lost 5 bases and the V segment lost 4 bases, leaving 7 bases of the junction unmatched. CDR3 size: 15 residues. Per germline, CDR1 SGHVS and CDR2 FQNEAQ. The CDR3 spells CASSSGGQGLETQYF. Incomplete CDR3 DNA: TGTGCCAGCAGCTCAGGGGGACAGGGGTTGGAGACC. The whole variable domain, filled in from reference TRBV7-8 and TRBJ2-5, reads GAGVSQSPRYKVAKRGQDVALRCDPISGHVSLFWYQQALGQGPEFLTYFQNEAQLDKSGLPSDRFFAERPEGSVSTLKIQRTQQEDSAVYLCASSSGGQGLETQYFGPGTRLLVL.

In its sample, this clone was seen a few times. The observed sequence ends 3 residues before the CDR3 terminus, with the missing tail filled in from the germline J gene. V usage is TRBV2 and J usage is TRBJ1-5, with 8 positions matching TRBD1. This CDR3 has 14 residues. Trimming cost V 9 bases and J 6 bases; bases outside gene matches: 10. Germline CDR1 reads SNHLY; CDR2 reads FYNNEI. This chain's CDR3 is CASEGTGGGQPQHF. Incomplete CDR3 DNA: TGTGCCAGTGAGGGGACAGGCGGGGGTCAGCCC. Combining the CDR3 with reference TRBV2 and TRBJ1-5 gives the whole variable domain EPEVTQTPSHQVTQMGQEVILRCVPISNHLYFYWYRQILGQKVEFLVSFYNNEISEKSEIFDDQFSVERPDGSNFTLKIRSTKLEDSAMYFCASEGTGGGQPQHFGDGTRLSIL.

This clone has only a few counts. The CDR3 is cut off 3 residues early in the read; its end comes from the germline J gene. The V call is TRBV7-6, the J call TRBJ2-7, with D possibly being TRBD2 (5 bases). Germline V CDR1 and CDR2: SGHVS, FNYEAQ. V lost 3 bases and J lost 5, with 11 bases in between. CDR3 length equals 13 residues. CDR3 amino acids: CASSFTSTHEQYF. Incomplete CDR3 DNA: TGTGCCAGCAGCTTTACTAGTACCCACGAG. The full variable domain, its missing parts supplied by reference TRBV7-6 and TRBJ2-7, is GAGVSQSPRYKVTKRGQDVALRCDPISGHVSLYWYRQALGQGPEFLTYFNYEAQQDKSGLPNDRFSAERPEGSISTLTIQRTEQRDSAMYRCASSFTSTHEQYFGPGTRLTVT.

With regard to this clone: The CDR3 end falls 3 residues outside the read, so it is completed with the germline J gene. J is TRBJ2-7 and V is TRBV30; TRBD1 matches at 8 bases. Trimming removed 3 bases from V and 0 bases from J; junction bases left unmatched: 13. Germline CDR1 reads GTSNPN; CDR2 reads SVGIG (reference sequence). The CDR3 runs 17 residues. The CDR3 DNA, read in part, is TGTGCCTGGAGGGCAGGGGGCCTTCCCTTCGTCTCCTACGAG. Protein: CAWRAGGLPFVSYE. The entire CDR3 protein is CAWRAGGLPFVSYEQYF. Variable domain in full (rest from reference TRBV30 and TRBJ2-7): SQTIHQWPATLVQPVGSPLSLECTVEGTSNPNLYWYRQAAGRGLQLLFYSVGIGQISSEVPQNLSASRPQDRQFILSSKKLLLSDSGFYLCAWRAGGLPFVSYEQYFGPGTRLTVT.

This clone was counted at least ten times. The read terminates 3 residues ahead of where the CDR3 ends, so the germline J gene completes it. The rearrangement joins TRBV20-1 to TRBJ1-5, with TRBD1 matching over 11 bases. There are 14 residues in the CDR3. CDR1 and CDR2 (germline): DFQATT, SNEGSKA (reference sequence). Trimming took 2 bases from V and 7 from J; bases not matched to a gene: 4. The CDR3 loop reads CSARIGTGGQPQHF. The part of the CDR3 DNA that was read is TGCAGTGCTAGAATCGGGACAGGGGGACAGCCC.

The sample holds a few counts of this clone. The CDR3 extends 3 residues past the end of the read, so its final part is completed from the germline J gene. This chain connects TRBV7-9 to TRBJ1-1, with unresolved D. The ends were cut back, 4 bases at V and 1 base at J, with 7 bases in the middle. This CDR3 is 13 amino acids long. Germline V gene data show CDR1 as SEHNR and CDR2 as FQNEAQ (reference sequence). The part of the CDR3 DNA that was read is TGTGCCAGCAGCTCGTGGGCGAACACTGAA. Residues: CASSSWANTE. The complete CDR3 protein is CASSSWANTEAFF.

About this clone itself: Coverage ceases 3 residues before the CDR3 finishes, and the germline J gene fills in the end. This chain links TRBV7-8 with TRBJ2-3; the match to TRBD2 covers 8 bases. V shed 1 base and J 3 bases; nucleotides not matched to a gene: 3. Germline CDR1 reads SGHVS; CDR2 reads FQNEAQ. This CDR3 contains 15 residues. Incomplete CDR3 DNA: TGTGCCAGCAGCTTAGGTTCTAGCGGGACAGATACG. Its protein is CASSLGSSGTDT. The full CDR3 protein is CASSLGSSGTDTQYF.

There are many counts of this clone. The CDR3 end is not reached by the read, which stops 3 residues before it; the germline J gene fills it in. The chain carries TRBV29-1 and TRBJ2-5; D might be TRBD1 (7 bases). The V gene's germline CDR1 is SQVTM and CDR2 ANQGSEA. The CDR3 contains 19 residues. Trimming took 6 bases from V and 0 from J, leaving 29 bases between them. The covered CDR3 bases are TGCAGCGTCAACTCTGGCGGGGACAGAGACATAGTCTACCAAGAGACC. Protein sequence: CSVNSGGDRDIVYQET. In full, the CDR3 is CSVNSGGDRDIVYQETQYF.

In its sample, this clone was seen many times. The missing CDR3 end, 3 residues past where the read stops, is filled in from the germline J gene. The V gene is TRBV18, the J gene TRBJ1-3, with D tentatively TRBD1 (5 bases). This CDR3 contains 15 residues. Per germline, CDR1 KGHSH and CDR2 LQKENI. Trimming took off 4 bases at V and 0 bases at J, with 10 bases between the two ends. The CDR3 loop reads CASSRGATSGNTIYF. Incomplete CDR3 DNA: TGTGCCAGCTCACGAGGGGCGACCTCTGGAAACACC. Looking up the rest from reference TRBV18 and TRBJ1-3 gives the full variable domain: NAGVMQNPRHLVRRRGQEARLRCSPMKGHSHVYWYRQLPEEGLKFMVYLQKENIIDESGMPKERFSAEFPKEGPSILRIQQVVRGDSAAYFCASSRGATSGNTIYFGEGSWLTVV.